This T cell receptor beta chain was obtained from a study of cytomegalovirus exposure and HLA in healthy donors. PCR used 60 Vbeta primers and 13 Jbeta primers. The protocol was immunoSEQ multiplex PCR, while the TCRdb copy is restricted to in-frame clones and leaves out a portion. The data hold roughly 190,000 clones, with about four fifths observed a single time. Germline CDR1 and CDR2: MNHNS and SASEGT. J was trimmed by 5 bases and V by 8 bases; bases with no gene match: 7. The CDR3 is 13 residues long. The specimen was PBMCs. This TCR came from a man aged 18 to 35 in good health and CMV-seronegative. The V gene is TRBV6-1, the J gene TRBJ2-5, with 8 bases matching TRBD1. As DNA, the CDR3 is TGTGCCAGCGAGGGACAGGTCGGGGAGACCCAGTACTTC. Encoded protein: CASEGQVGETQYF.